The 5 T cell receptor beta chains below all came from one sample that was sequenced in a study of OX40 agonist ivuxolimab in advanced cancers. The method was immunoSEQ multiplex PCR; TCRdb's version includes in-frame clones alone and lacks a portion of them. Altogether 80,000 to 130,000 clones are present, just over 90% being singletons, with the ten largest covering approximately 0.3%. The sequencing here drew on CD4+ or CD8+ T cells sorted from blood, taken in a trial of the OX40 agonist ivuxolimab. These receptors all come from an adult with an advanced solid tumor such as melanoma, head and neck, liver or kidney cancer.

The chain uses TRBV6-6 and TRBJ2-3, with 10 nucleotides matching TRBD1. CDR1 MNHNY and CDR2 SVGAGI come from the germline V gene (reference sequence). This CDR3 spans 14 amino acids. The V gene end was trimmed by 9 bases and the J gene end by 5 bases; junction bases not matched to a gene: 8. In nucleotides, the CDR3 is TGTGCCAGTCAGGACAGGGGGATAGGAGATACGCAGTATTTT. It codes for CASQDRGIGDTQYF.

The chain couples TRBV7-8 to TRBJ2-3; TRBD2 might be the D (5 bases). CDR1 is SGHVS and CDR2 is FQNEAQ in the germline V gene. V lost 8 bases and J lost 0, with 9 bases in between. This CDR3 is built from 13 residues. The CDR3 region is CASRGGSTDTQYF. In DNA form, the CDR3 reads TGTGCCAGCCGAGGAGGCAGCACAGATACGCAGTATTTT.

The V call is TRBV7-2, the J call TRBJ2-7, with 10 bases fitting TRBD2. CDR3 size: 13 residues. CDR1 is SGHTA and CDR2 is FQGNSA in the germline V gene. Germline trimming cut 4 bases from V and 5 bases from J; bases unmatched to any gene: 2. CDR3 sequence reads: CASSSGLANEQYF. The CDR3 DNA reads TGTGCCAGCAGCTCGGGACTAGCGAACGAGCAGTACTTC.

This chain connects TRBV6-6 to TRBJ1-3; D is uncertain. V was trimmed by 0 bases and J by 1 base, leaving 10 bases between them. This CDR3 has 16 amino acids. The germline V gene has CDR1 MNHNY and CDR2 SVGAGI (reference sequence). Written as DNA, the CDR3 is TGTGCCAGCAGTTACTCGAACGGTCTTTCTGGAAACACCATATATTTT. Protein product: CASSYSNGLSGNTIYF.

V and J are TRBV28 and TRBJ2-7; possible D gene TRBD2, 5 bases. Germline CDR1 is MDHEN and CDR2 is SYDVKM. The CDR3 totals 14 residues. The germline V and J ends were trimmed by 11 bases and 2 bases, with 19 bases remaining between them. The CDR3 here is CASYLARTPYEQYF. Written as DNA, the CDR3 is TGTGCCTCCTACCTAGCACGTACACCCTACGAGCAGTACTTC.